One sample yielded the 23 T cell receptor beta chains listed below, sequenced in a study of control samples from healthy donors and cancer patients. Generated by immunoSEQ multiplex PCR, the TCRdb table keeps only in-frame clones and is missing some. The data hold over 75,000 clones, with roughly four fifths observed a single time. Source material: blood. The receptors derive from a man aged 55-75 years in good health.

This clone was counted once. This chain connects TRBV27 to TRBJ1-1; no clear D. Germline V CDR1 and CDR2: MNHEY, SMNVEV (reference sequence). Deletions cut 3 bases from V and 0 bases from J, with 14 bases between. CDR3 length: 16 residues. The CDR3 nucleotides read TGTGCCAGCAGTTTCGACTGGGAAAGGGTGAACACTGAAGCTTTCTTT. It encodes CASSFDWERVNTEAFF.

There are a few counts of this clone. The chain links TRBV20-1 to TRBJ2-7; D remains unclear. Germline CDR1 is DFQATT and CDR2 is SNEGSKA (reference sequence). V gave up 5 bases and J gave up 2 bases, with 7 bases separating them. The CDR3 runs to 11 residues. CDR3 amino acids: CSALRTYEQYF. DNA for the CDR3: TGCAGTGCTCTCCGTACCTACGAGCAGTACTTC.

This clone appeared a few times. The J gene is TRBJ2-7, the V gene TRBV5-4; no clear D gene. Germline assignment: CDR1 SGHNT and CDR2 YYREEE (reference sequence). The CDR3 is 13 residues long. V lost 2 bases, J lost 2 bases, and 8 bases lay in between. The chain's CDR3 is CASSLEDAYEQYF. The CDR3 region has the DNA TGTGCCAGCAGCTTAGAGGACGCCTACGAGCAGTACTTC.

This clone has a count of ten or more. V usage is TRBV6-5 and J usage is TRBJ2-7, with 8 bases aligning to TRBD1. CDR3 length equals 14 residues. Germline lookup yields CDR1 MNHEY and CDR2 SVGAGI. J gave up 5 bases and V 5 bases, and 8 bases lay outside the gene matches. CDR3 residues: CASSHPRTGNEQYF. The CDR3 nucleotides are TGTGCCAGCAGTCACCCCAGGACAGGGAACGAGCAGTACTTC.

The CDR3 sequence: CASSYPVGTGQETQYF. DNA for the CDR3: TGTGCCAGCAGCTATCCCGTAGGGACAGGCCAAGAGACCCAGTACTTC. V and J are TRBV7-2 and TRBJ2-5; TRBD1 matches 8 bases. The length of the CDR3 is 16 residues. Germline V CDR1 and CDR2: SGHTA, FQGNSA. V shed 4 bases and J 1 base; nucleotides not matched to a gene: 8.

The gene calls are TRBV4-2 and TRBJ2-7; D not certain. This CDR3 spans 16 amino acids. V lost 0 bases, J lost 3 bases, and 15 bases lay in between. Per the germline V gene, CDR1 is LGHNA and CDR2 is YNFKEQ. In DNA form, the CDR3 reads TGTGCCAGCAGCCAAGATATTTCCCGGACCTTCTACGAGCAGTACTTC. Translation gives CASSQDISRTFYEQYF.

The chain links TRBV7-2 to TRBJ2-1; no clear D. This CDR3 region has 13 residues. CDR1 SGHTA and CDR2 FQGNSA come from the germline V gene. Trimming removed 1 base at V and 7 bases at J, with 8 bases between. The CDR3 nucleotides read TGTGCCAGCAGCTTAGTTGCAAAAAATGAGCAGTTCTTC. Protein product: CASSLVAKNEQFF.

This CDR3 reads CASSFGRESYEQYF. The CDR3 DNA follows: TGTGCCAGCAGCTTTGGCAGGGAATCCTACGAGCAGTACTTC. This chain joins TRBV11-1 and TRBJ2-7; D perhaps matches TRBD1 (5 bases). The CDR3 contains 14 residues. V lost 3 bases and J lost 1, with 10 bases in between. Germline CDR1 is SGHAT and CDR2 is FQDESV (reference sequence).

The chain has TRBV4-1 and TRBJ2-7; D is possibly TRBD2 (5 bases). Germline CDR1 MGHRA, CDR2 YSYEKL. This CDR3 region has 15 residues. V dropped 5 bases and J dropped 3 bases, with 17 bases sitting between them. CDR3 in DNA: TGCGCCAGCAGCGGCCATAGGGAACGGGACTACGAGCAGTACTTC. Translation: CASSGHRERDYEQYF.

CDR3 nucleotides: TGTGCCTGGAATTGGGGGTCGGGCACTGAAGCTTTCTTT. This translates into CAWNWGSGTEAFF. The chain joins TRBV30 to TRBJ1-1, with D maybe TRBD1 (5 bases). Between the trimmed V and J ends, which lost 4 bases and 4 bases, there was a span of 13 bases. Germline assignment: CDR1 GTSNPN and CDR2 SVGIG (reference sequence). There are 13 residues in the CDR3.

V usage is TRBV11-2 and J usage is TRBJ2-5; the D gene is possibly TRBD1 (5 bases). V lost 1 base to trimming and J lost 1 base, with 10 bases between them. This CDR3 region has 15 residues. The germline gives CDR1 SGHAT, CDR2 FQNNGV. The CDR3 reads CASSLGGSFQETQYF. The CDR3 region has the DNA TGTGCCAGCAGCTTAGGGGGCAGCTTCCAAGAGACCCAGTACTTC. Combining the CDR3 with reference TRBV11-2 and TRBJ2-5 gives the whole variable domain EAGVAQSPRYKIIEKRQSVAFWCNPISGHATLYWYQQILGQGPKLLIQFQNNGVVDDSQLPKDRFSAERLKGVDSTLKIQPAKLEDSAVYLCASSLGGSFQETQYFGPGTRLLVL.

CDR3 nucleotide sequence: TGCGCCAGCAGCGACGGGACTAGCGGGTTTCAAGAGACCCAGTACTTC. Protein product: CASSDGTSGFQETQYF. The chain carries TRBV5-1 and TRBJ2-5, with TRBD2 identical over 12 bases. The V gene's germline CDR1 is SGHRS and CDR2 YFSETQ. The CDR3 contains 16 residues. With V trimmed by 4 bases and J by 2 bases, 6 bases remained unmatched.

The rearrangement joins TRBV28 to TRBJ2-3; D ambiguous. V was pared by 10 bases and J by 1 base, with 9 bases between. Germline lookup yields CDR1 MDHEN and CDR2 SYDVKM. The CDR3 length is 12 residues. CDR3 nucleotides: TGTGCCACCACGACACGCACAGATACGCAGTATTTT. Its protein is CATTTRTDTQYF. Full variable domain (rest looked up from reference TRBV28 and TRBJ2-3): DVKVTQSSRYLVKRTGEKVFLECVQDMDHENMFWYRQDPGLGLRLIYFSYDVKMKEKGDIPEGYSVSREKKERFSLILESASTNQTSMYLCATTTRTDTQYFGPGTRLTVL.

V and J are TRBV5-4 and TRBJ1-5; D gene uncertain. Germline CDR1 and CDR2: SGHNT and YYREEE (reference sequence). V was clipped by 4 bases and J by 0 bases, with 5 bases between them. The CDR3 sequence is 13 residues long. The CDR3 nucleotides are TGTGCCAGCAGCCTCGATAGCAATCAGCCCCAGCATTTT. Amino acid sequence: CASSLDSNQPQHF.

The V and J genes are TRBV4-1 and TRBJ1-5; D not resolved. Germline V gene lookup returns CDR1 MGHRA and CDR2 YSYEKL. Trimming pared 1 base from V and 0 bases from J, leaving 10 bases between. The length of the CDR3 is 16 residues. CDR3 bases: TGCGCCAGCAGCCAAGGGCCTTTTAATAGCAATCAGCCCCAGCATTTT. Translating gives CASSQGPFNSNQPQHF.

The chain combines TRBV11-2 with TRBJ2-7; 13 bases are a match to TRBD2. Germline V gene data show CDR1 as SGHAT and CDR2 as FQNNGV. This CDR3 spans 15 amino acids. Trimming at V came to 4 bases and at J to 2 bases, leaving 2 bases not matched to a gene. The CDR3 DNA is TGTGCCAGCAGCTCGGGACTAGCGGGGACCTACGAGCAGTACTTC. Protein product: CASSSGLAGTYEQYF. Full variable domain (missing parts from reference TRBV11-2 and TRBJ2-7): EAGVAQSPRYKIIEKRQSVAFWCNPISGHATLYWYQQILGQGPKLLIQFQNNGVVDDSQLPKDRFSAERLKGVDSTLKIQPAKLEDSAVYLCASSSGLAGTYEQYFGPGTRLTVT.

This rearrangement joins TRBV25-1 to TRBJ2-7; D is unclear. CDR1 and CDR2 (germline): MGHDK, SYGVNS. The V end was cut by 5 bases, the J end by 7 bases, with 21 bases between. CDR3 length: 15 amino acids. CDR3 DNA sequence: TGTGCCAGCAGTTCCGGCAGCTCACCCTTTGGGGAGCAGTACTTC. It yields the protein CASSSGSSPFGEQYF.

CDR3 nucleotide sequence: TGTGCCAGCAGCGTGGACGGGATTAACTATGGCTACACCTTC. It encodes CASSVDGINYGYTF. J is TRBJ1-2 and V is TRBV9; D gene uncertain. Germline-derived CDR1 and CDR2 are SGDLS and YYNGEE. The CDR3 sequence is 14 residues long. V was cut by 2 bases and J by 1 base, with 9 bases left in between.

This clone was recorded a few times. The chain carries TRBV7-9 and TRBJ1-6; D is unresolved. Germline lookup yields CDR1 SEHNR and CDR2 FQNEAQ (reference sequence). The CDR3 extends over 13 amino acids. Trimming removed 5 bases at V and 14 bases at J, with 16 bases between. CDR3 loop: CASSLLGPGSLHF. CDR3 DNA sequence: TGTGCCAGCAGCCTATTAGGTCCCGGCTCCCTCCACTTT.

The rearrangement uses TRBV3-1 (or the pseudogene TRBV3-2) and TRBJ1-2; 11 bases match TRBD1. V lost 5 bases, J lost 6 bases, and 5 bases stayed unmatched. The CDR3 totals 14 residues. Germline CDR1 is LGHDT and CDR2 is YNNKEL (reference sequence). CDR3 coding DNA: TGTGCCAGCAGCAACCGGGACAGGGGGGATGGCTACACCTTC. This encodes CASSNRDRGDGYTF.

This rearrangement joins TRBV5-1 to TRBJ2-7; unclear D gene. The V gene's germline CDR1 is SGHRS and CDR2 YFSETQ. Trimming removed 2 bases at V and 3 bases at J, with 9 bases between. The CDR3 contains 13 residues. The CDR3 loop reads CASSFRNNYEQYF. In DNA, the CDR3 is TGCGCCAGCAGCTTCCGGAACAACTACGAGCAGTACTTC.

The chain employs TRBV6-5 and TRBJ2-2; possibly TRBD1 or TRBD2 for D (6 bases each). Per germline, CDR1 MNHEY and CDR2 SVGAGI. The V end lost 9 bases, the J end lost 7 bases, and 21 bases lay between the germline ends. There are 15 residues in the CDR3. The CDR3 nucleotides read TGTGCCAGTACGTTAGGTGGGGGGCGAGACGGGGAGCTGTTTTTT. As protein: CASTLGGGRDGELFF.

This clone was detected a few times. The chain is built from TRBV4-1 and TRBJ2-7; D tentatively reads TRBD1 or TRBD2 (6 bases each). V lost 0 bases and J 9 bases, leaving 15 bases between the germline ends. The CDR3 runs 14 residues. The germline V gene encodes CDR1 MGHRA and CDR2 YSYEKL. The CDR3 sequence: CASSQEAQGRRQYF. CDR3 sequence (DNA): TGCGCCAGCAGCCAAGAGGCGCAGGGGAGGAGGCAGTACTTC.